This TCR beta chain emerged from a study of T cells expressing NK-cell markers. Findings and limits, study-wide: In a group of about 6 donors, dominant NKG2C+ clonotypes represented about 1.0-7.5% of CD8+ T cells.

On this clonotype: The antigen remains undetermined.

Germline-derived CDR1 and CDR2 are SGHDT and YYEEEE. The CDR3 extends over 14 amino acids. It was by 5'RACE template switching with UMIs that TCR beta cDNA was made. TCRdb re-called the 5' RACE reads; one entry per CDR3 protein, DNA not given. The listing records roughly 300,000 distinct CDR3 sequences. This chain joins TRBV5-6 and TRBJ2-7; TCRdb selects TRBD1, and the lack of DNA leaves this call unchecked. The source of this sequence is a woman aged 18 to 75 in good health. Material for sequencing was blood T cells: a sorted CD56 or NKG2C T cell subset, CD4+ or CD8+ T cells, or bulk PBMC T cells (not recorded which). The chain's CDR3 is CASRSGQGSSEQYF.